The TCR beta chain described here comes from a study of blood T cell repertoires in COVID-19. Across the whole study: Sites in the United States, Italy and Spain provided acute and convalescent COVID-19 samples. T cells, B-cell-depleted T cells, or PBMCs supplied cDNA or gDNA.

Authors' processing steps: Amplification of reference gene primers provided the estimated nucleated cell counts. TCRdb's table, derived via immunoSEQ multiplex PCR, lists solely in-frame clones and lacks some. The V and J calls and clone size were taken over from that table, and D and trimming were inferred from the DNA. The data contain about 300,000 clones, around 87% of them singletons. This clone was seen a few times. The V gene end was trimmed by 4 bases and the J gene end by 9 bases; junction bases not matched to a gene: 13. Germline V gives CDR1 SGHDT, CDR2 YYEEEE. The CDR3 totals 15 residues. The chain carries TRBV5-6 and TRBJ2-1; 7 nucleotides match TRBD1. Input material: peripheral blood. This TCR derives from a man aged 70-80 years with acute or convalescent COVID-19. CDR3 sequence: CASSRRQGQGVEQFF. Here the CDR3 DNA reads TGTGCCAGCAGCCGCCGACAGGGCCAAGGGGTTGAGCAGTTCTTC.